These 20 T cell receptor beta chains came from one sample sequenced in a study of vaccination effects on CD4 cells after COVID-19. Their antigens remain unidentified. ViraFEST used viral peptide pools to expand antigen-specific CD4+ T cells before sequencing. Cultured cells yielded isolated CD4+ T cells after less than 11 days. Neither prior SARS-CoV-2 infection nor positive nucleocapsid antibodies were present in the vaccine recipients. TCRdb's table, derived via immunoSEQ multiplex PCR, lists solely in-frame clones and lacks some. The sample contains 73,000 or so clones, about four fifths of which appear only once. The material was CD4+ T cells from PBMCs cultured with SARS-CoV-2 spike peptides, obtained before COVID-19 vaccination. The receptors shown here come from a human donor who received a COVID-19 vaccine.

The CDR3 sequence is CASSLEGTVQETQYF. CDR3 sequence (DNA): TGTGCCAGCAGCTTAGAAGGGACAGTACAAGAGACCCAGTACTTC. The chain carries TRBV7-2 and TRBJ2-5, with 7 bases aligning to TRBD1. The CDR3 runs 15 residues. CDR1 is SGHTA and CDR2 is FQGNSA in the germline V gene. With V trimmed by 1 base and J by 2 bases, 4 bases remained unmatched.

The chain couples TRBV7-2 to TRBJ1-2, with a possible D match to TRBD1 (6 bases). V shed 3 bases and J shed 3 bases, with 20 bases lying between them. The CDR3 has 17 residues. Germline V gives CDR1 SGHTA, CDR2 FQGNSA. The CDR3 reads CASSLTPRQAMDYGYTF. In nucleotides, the CDR3 is TGTGCCAGCAGCTTGACCCCTCGACAGGCAATGGACTATGGCTACACCTTC.

V usage is TRBV6-1 and J usage is TRBJ1-5, with a tentative D call TRBD1 (5 bases). With 3 bases removed from V and 6 bases from J, the gap between germline ends came to 12 bases. This CDR3 is 14 amino acids long. CDR1 is MNHNS and CDR2 is SASEGT in the germline V gene. DNA for the CDR3: TGTGCCAGCAGTGAGGGGGAGGCGGGTCAGCCCCAGCATTTT. Translating gives CASSEGEAGQPQHF.

The chain is built from TRBV5-1 and TRBJ1-1; D remains ambiguous. Germline CDR1 reads SGHRS; CDR2 reads YFSETQ. V was shortened by 3 bases and J by 0 bases, with 9 bases between the two germline ends. The CDR3 loop spans 14 amino acids. For the CDR3, the DNA is TGCGCCAGCAGCTGGCAAGATTTGAACACTGAAGCTTTCTTT. This gives the protein CASSWQDLNTEAFF.

This clone has more than one count but fewer than ten. The chain couples TRBV24-1 to TRBJ2-2; a possible D gene is TRBD1 (5 bases). The CDR3 covers 13 residues. The V end was cut by 7 bases, the J end by 5 bases, with 10 bases between. Germline V lookup: CDR1 KGHDR, CDR2 SFDVKD. CDR3 region: CATRGHSTGELFF. The DNA for the CDR3 is TGTGCCACCAGAGGACACTCTACCGGGGAGCTGTTTTTT.

In this sample, this clone turned up a few times. The chain recombines TRBV25-1 with TRBJ1-2; 9 bases map to TRBD1. J gave up 6 bases and V 2 bases, and 7 bases lay outside the gene matches. The CDR3 is made up of 15 amino acids. In germline, CDR1 is MGHDK, CDR2 SYGVNS. The CDR3 sequence is CASSENLDRGDGYTF. DNA for the CDR3: TGTGCCAGCAGTGAAAACCTGGACAGGGGCGATGGCTACACCTTC.

V and J are TRBV24-1 and TRBJ2-5; possible D gene TRBD2, 6 bases. Germline CDR1 and CDR2: KGHDR and SFDVKD. V gave up 4 bases and J gave up 1 base, with 12 bases separating them. The CDR3 is 15 amino acids. CDR3 nucleotide sequence: TGTGCCACCAGTGACCCTGGGGGGACCCAAGAGACCCAGTACTTC. It yields the protein CATSDPGGTQETQYF.

The chain joins TRBV10-2 to TRBJ1-1, with 9 bases matching TRBD1. In germline, CDR1 is WSHSY, CDR2 SAAADI. Germline trimming cut 7 bases from V and 5 bases from J; bases unmatched to any gene: 14. There are 16 residues in the CDR3. The CDR3 sequence is CASIDGGQGLGTEAFF. CDR3 nucleotide sequence: TGCGCCAGCATAGACGGGGGACAGGGCTTGGGGACTGAAGCTTTCTTT.

The V and J genes are TRBV11-3 and TRBJ2-1, with 8 bases matching TRBD1. The CDR3 length is 16 residues. Germline V lookup: CDR1 SGHNT, CDR2 YENEEA. The J segment lost 8 bases and the V segment lost 4 bases, leaving 13 bases of the junction unmatched. Here the CDR3 DNA reads TGTGCCAGCAGCTCAGGGGGCGGTACTCGTTTGGATGAGCAGTTCTTC. This sequence encodes CASSSGGGTRLDEQFF. The whole variable domain, filled in from reference TRBV11-3 and TRBJ2-1, reads EAGVVQSPRYKIIEKKQPVAFWCNPISGHNTLYWYLQNLGQGPELLIRYENEEAVDDSQLPKDRFSAERLKGVDSTLKIQPAELGDSAVYLCASSSGGGTRLDEQFFGPGTRLTVL.

The chain is built from TRBV5-1 and TRBJ2-7, with TRBD1 matching 9 bases. The CDR3 consists of 14 residues. J gave up 4 bases and V 1 base, and 3 bases lay outside the gene matches. Germline CDR1 SGHRS, CDR2 YFSETQ. The CDR3 loop is CASSLTTGGYEQYV. The DNA of the CDR3 is TGCGCCAGCAGCTTGACGACAGGGGGTTACGAGCAGTACGTC.

The genes are TRBV18 and TRBJ1-4; the D is unclear. This CDR3 has 14 residues. CDR1 is KGHSH, CDR2 LQKENI, per germline. Deletions cut 3 bases from V and 6 bases from J, with 11 bases between. DNA of the CDR3: TGTGCCAGCTCACCGAGCGCGGCAGATGAAAAACTGTTTTTT. It specifies CASSPSAADEKLFF.

V and J are TRBV5-8 and TRBJ2-5; D call uncertain. The V gene lost 2 bases and the J gene lost 9 bases, with 11 bases spanning the gap. This CDR3 is 12 amino acids long. Germline V CDR1 and CDR2: SGHTS, YDEGEE. CDR3 in DNA: TGTGCCAGCAGCTTAAGTACCAAGGCCCAGTACTTC. It encodes CASSLSTKAQYF.

The rearrangement links TRBV4-1 to TRBJ2-1, with TRBD2 matching over 13 bases. Germline CDR1 and CDR2: MGHRA and YSYEKL. Losses at the gene ends were 4 bases for V and 3 bases for J; bases not matched to a gene: 12. CDR3 size: 19 residues. For the CDR3, the DNA is TGCGCCAGCAGCCCGTTCCGATTGACTAGCGGGGGGAACTACAATGAGCAGTTCTTC. Amino acids: CASSPFRLTSGGNYNEQFF.

This clone was observed a single time. The rearrangement joins TRBV21-1 to TRBJ2-7; the table's D call of TRBD2 was not tested on the DNA. TRBV21-1 is noted as a pseudogene. CDR3 size: 13 residues. This CDR3 is CAIILGKVHEQYV. CDR3 nucleotide sequence: TGTGCCATTATACTCGGGAAAGTCCACGAGCAGTACGTC.

The chain couples TRBV29-1 to TRBJ2-2; possible D gene TRBD2, 6 bases. Per germline, CDR1 SQVTM and CDR2 ANQGSEA. Trimming stripped 7 bases from V and 2 bases from J, with 14 bases between. There are 14 residues in the CDR3. In DNA, the CDR3 is TGCAGCGGCAGAGCGGGCCATAACACCGGGGAGCTGTTTTTT. Translation gives CSGRAGHNTGELFF.

The V gene is TRBV18, the J gene TRBJ2-2, with 7 bases matching TRBD1. With 0 bases clipped from V and 3 bases from J, the junction kept 4 bases outside the gene matches. This CDR3 contains 16 residues. Germline lookup yields CDR1 KGHSH and CDR2 LQKENI. Here the CDR3 DNA reads TGTGCCAGCTCACCACCTTCTCAGGGGGACACCGGGGAGCTGTTTTTT. Encoded protein: CASSPPSQGDTGELFF.

In DNA, the CDR3 is TGTGCCTGGAGTGTAAGTCAGGGGGCGACTGAAGCTTTCTTT. Its translation is CAWSVSQGATEAFF. This chain joins TRBV30 and TRBJ1-1; 8 nucleotides line up with TRBD1. V lost 0 bases and J lost 5; bases outside the gene matches: 5. Germline CDR1 is GTSNPN and CDR2 is SVGIG (reference sequence). This CDR3 is 14 amino acids long.

This clone was seen a handful of times. Here the CDR3 reads CASSLDPSNQPQHF. The CDR3 DNA sequence: TGTGCCAGCAGCTTGGACCCGAGCAATCAGCCCCAGCATTTT. This chain joins TRBV5-4 and TRBJ1-5; D unresolved. Trimming took off 0 bases at V and 1 base at J, with 5 bases between the two ends. Germline-derived CDR1 and CDR2 are SGHNT and YYREEE (reference sequence). The CDR3 runs to 14 residues.

This chain links TRBV18 with TRBJ1-3; TRBD1 matches 7 bases. The CDR3 runs 16 residues. The germline CDR1 and CDR2 sequences are KGHSH and LQKENI. Trimming took 3 bases from V and 0 from J; bases not matched to a gene: 5. The DNA for the CDR3 is TGTGCCAGCTCACCGGCTACAGGGGTCTCTGGAAACACCATATATTTT. Amino acid sequence: CASSPATGVSGNTIYF.

The gene calls are TRBV4-3 and TRBJ2-6, with unresolved D. The CDR3 contains 15 residues. CDR1 LGHNA and CDR2 YSLEER come from the germline V gene. Trimming cost V 5 bases and J 0 bases, with 8 bases left between them. CDR3 sequence reads: CASSSTYSGANVLTF. In DNA form, the CDR3 reads TGCGCCAGCAGCAGTACATACTCTGGGGCCAACGTCCTGACTTTC.